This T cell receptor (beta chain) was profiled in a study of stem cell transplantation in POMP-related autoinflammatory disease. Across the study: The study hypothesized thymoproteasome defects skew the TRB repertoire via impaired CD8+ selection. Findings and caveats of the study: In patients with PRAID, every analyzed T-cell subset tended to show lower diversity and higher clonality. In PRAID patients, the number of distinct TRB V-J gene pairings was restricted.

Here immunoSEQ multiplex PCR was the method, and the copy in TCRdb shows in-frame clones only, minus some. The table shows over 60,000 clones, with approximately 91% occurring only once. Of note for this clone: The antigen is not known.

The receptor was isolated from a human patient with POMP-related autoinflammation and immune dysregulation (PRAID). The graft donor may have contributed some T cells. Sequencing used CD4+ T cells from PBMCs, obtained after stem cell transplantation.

The CDR3 spells CAISAVRNEQFF. The CDR3 DNA follows: TGTGCCATCAGTGCTGTCAGAAATGAGCAGTTCTTC. This chain joins TRBV10-3 and TRBJ2-1, with D uncertain. Trimming pared 4 bases from V and 7 bases from J, leaving 8 bases between. CDR1 ENHRY and CDR2 SYGVKD come from the germline V gene. The CDR3 has 12 residues.